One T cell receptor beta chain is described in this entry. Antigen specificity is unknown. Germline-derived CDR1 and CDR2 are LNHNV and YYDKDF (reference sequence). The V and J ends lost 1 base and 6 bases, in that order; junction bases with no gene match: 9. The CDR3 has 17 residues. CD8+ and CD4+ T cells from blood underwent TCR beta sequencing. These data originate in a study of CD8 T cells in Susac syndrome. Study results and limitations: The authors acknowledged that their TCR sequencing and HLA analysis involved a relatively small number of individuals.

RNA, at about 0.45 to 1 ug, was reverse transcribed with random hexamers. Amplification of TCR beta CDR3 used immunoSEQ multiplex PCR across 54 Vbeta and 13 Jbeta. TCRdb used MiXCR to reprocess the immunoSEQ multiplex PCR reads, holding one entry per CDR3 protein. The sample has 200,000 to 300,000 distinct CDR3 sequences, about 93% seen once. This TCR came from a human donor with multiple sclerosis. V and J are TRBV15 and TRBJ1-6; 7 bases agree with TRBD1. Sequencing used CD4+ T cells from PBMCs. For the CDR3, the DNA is TGTGCCACCAGCAGAGCCACAGGGGCGGTGCGTAATTCACCCCTCCACTTT. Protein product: CATSRATGAVRNSPLHF. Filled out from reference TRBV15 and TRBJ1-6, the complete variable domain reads DAMVIQNPRYQVTQFGKPVTLSCSQTLNHNVMYWYQQKSSQAPKLLFHYYDKDFNNEADTPDNFQSRRPNTSFCFLDIRSPGLGDTAMYLCATSRATGAVRNSPLHFGNGTRLTVT.